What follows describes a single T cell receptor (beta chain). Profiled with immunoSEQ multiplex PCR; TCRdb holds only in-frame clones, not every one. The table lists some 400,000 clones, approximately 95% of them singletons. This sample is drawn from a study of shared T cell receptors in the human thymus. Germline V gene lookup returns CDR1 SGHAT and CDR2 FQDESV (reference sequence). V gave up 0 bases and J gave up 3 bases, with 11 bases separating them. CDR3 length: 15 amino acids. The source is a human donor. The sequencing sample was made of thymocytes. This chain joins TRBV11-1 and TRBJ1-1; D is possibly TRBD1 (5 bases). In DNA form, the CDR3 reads TGTGCCAGCAGCTTAGCGCGGGTAGGGGACACTGAAGCTTTCTTT. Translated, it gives CASSLARVGDTEAFF.